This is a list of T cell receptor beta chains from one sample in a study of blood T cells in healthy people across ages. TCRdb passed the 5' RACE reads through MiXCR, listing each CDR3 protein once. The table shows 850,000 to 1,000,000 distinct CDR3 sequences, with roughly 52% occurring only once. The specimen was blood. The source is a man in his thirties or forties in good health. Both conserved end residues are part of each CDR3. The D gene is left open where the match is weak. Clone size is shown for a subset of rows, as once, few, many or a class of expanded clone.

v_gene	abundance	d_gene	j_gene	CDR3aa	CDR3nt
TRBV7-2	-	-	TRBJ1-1	CASSLVRLASTEAFF	TGTGCCAGCAGCTTAGTCCGGCTGGCTTCCACTGAAGCTTTCTTT
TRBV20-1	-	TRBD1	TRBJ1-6	CSARADRGQSSPLHF	TGCAGCGCTAGAGCCGACAGGGGGCAAAGTTCACCCCTCCACTTT
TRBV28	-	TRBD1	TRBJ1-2	CASTTIAGQGKGYGYTF	TGTGCCAGCACCACCATTGCGGGACAGGGCAAAGGCTATGGCTACACCTTC
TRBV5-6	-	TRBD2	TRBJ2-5	CASSSSWRGGRETQYF	TGTGCCAGCAGCTCCTCCTGGCGGGGGGGCCGGGAGACCCAGTACTTC
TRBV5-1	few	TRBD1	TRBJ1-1	CASARRQGVNTEAFF	TGCGCCAGCGCCCGGCGACAGGGGGTCAACACTGAAGCTTTCTTT
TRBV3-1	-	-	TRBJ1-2	CASSPTTESYGYTF	TGTGCCAGCAGCCCTACGACGGAAAGCTATGGCTACACCTTC
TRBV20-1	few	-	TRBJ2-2	CSARDFRGSEELFF	TGCAGTGCTAGAGATTTTAGAGGGTCCGAGGAGCTGTTTTTT
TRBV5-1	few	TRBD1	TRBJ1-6	CASSLDGQGARNSPLHF	TGCGCCAGCAGCTTAGATGGACAGGGGGCGCGTAATTCACCCCTCCACTTT
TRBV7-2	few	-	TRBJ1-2	CASSLAGGSGRDYGYTF	TGTGCCAGCAGCTTAGCCGGCGGGTCCGGGAGGGACTATGGCTACACCTTC
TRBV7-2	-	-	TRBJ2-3	CASIKGTKGADTQYF	TGTGCCAGCATCAAAGGGACAAAGGGGGCAGATACGCAGTATTTT
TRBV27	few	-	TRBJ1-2	CASSFSGSSGYGYTF	TGTGCCAGCAGTTTCTCCGGGTCCTCTGGCTATGGCTACACCTTC
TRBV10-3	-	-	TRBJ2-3	CAISDQGGRTDTQYF	TGTGCCATCAGTGATCAAGGCGGGCGCACAGATACGCAGTATTTT
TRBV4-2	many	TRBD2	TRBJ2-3	CASSQQSSGGLDTQYF	TGTGCCAGCAGCCAGCAATCTAGCGGGGGTCTAGATACGCAGTATTTT
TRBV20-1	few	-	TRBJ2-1	CSARDLGGSAYNEQFF	TGCAGTGCTAGAGATCTCGGGGGAAGCGCCTACAATGAGCAGTTCTTC
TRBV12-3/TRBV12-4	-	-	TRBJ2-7	CASSPPGVHLSYEQYF	TGTGCCAGCAGCCCCCCTGGGGTCCACCTCTCCTACGAGCAGTACTTC
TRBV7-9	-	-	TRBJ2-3	CASSLKGLGIDTQYF	TGTGCCAGCAGCTTAAAGGGACTGGGCATAGATACGCAGTATTTT
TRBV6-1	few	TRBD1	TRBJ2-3	CASSGEDRVHTQYF	TGTGCCAGCAGTGGCGAGGACAGGGTTCATACGCAGTATTTT
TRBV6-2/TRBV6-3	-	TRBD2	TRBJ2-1	CASSYRSGGYPNEQFF	TGTGCCAGCAGTTACCGAAGCGGGGGCTACCCCAATGAGCAGTTCTTC
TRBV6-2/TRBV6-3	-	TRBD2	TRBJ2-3	CASSPSGGAYSTQYF	TGTGCCAGCAGCCCGAGCGGGGGGGCGTACTCTACGCAGTATTTT
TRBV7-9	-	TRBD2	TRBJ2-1	CASSLVAGGPYNEQFF	TGTGCCAGCAGCTTAGTTGCGGGGGGGCCGTACAATGAGCAGTTCTTC
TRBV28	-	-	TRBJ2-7	CASSAGSPREQYF	TGTGCCAGCAGTGCAGGGTCCCCCCGCGAGCAGTACTTC
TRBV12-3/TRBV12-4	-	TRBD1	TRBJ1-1	CASSLTGGLAEAFF	TGTGCCAGCAGTTTAACAGGGGGTTTGGCTGAAGCTTTCTTT
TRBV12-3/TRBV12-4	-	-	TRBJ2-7	CASGSPEQYF	TGTGCCAGCGGGAGTCCCGAGCAGTACTTC
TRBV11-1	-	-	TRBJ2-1	CASSLAGAPGFF	TGTGCCAGCAGCTTAGCGGGGGCCCCAGGGTTCTTC
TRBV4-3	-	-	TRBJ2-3	CASSQAPVGSLTDTQYF	TGCGCCAGCAGCCAAGCTCCGGTAGGCAGCCTCACAGATACGCAGTATTTT
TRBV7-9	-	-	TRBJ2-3	CASSSPWRPAGTQYF	TGTGCCAGCAGCTCCCCTTGGCGCCCGGCGGGTACGCAGTATTTT
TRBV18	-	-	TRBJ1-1	CASSPRMNTEAFF	TGTGCCAGCTCACCTCGGATGAACACTGAAGCTTTCTTT
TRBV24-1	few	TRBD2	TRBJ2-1	CATSDPLAGAAYNEQFF	TGTGCCACCAGTGACCCCCTAGCGGGGGCAGCCTACAATGAGCAGTTCTTC
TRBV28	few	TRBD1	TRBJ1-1	CASSWPGQGVTEAFF	TGTGCCAGCAGTTGGCCGGGACAGGGTGTCACTGAAGCTTTCTTT
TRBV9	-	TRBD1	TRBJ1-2	CASSAHQQGRPYGYTF	TGTGCCAGCAGCGCCCACCAACAGGGGCGTCCCTATGGCTACACCTTC
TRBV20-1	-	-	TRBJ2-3	CSASQAISTDTQYF	TGCAGTGCTAGTCAGGCGATTAGCACAGATACGCAGTATTTT
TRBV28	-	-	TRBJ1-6	CASSSEYSPLHF	TGTGCCAGCAGTTCCGAGTATTCACCCCTCCACTTT
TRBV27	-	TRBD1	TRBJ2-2	CASSFTGGWSTGELFF	TGTGCCAGCAGTTTTACAGGGGGCTGGAGCACCGGGGAGCTGTTTTTT
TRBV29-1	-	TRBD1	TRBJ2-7	CSVISGTESSYEQYF	TGCAGCGTCATATCCGGGACAGAGAGCTCCTACGAGCAGTACTTC
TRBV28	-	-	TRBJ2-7	CASRDVPYEQYF	TGTGCCAGCAGGGACGTACCCTACGAGCAGTACTTC
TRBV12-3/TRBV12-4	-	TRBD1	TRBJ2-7	CASSLPGTGRYEQYF	TGTGCCAGCAGCCTGCCCGGGACAGGGAGATACGAGCAGTACTTC
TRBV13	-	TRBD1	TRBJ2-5	CASSLAPDRAPGETQYF	TGTGCCAGCAGCTTAGCCCCCGACAGGGCTCCAGGAGAGACCCAGTACTTC
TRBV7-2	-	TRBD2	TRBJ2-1	CASSFGTSGGGEQFF	TGTGCCAGCAGCTTCGGGACTAGCGGGGGGGGTGAGCAGTTCTTC
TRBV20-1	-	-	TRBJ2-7	CSARERGGQLKAYEQYF	TGCAGTGCTAGAGAGCGCGGGGGACAGCTTAAAGCCTACGAGCAGTACTTC
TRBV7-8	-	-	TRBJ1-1	CASSSALPDTEAFF	TGTGCCAGCAGCTCCGCCCTGCCCGACACTGAAGCTTTCTTT
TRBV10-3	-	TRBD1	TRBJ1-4	CAISDQQGAEEKLFF	TGTGCCATCAGTGACCAACAGGGGGCGGAGGAAAAACTGTTTTTT
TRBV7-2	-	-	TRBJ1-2	CASSLLLGFGYGYTF	TGTGCCAGCAGCTTGCTCCTAGGGTTCGGCTATGGCTACACCTTC
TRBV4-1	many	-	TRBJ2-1	CASSQGRGGFYNEQFF	TGCGCCAGCAGCCAGGGAAGGGGGGGATTCTACAATGAGCAGTTCTTC
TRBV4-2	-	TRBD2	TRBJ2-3	CASSPPLAGGSDTQYF	TGTGCCAGCAGCCCCCCCCTAGCGGGGGGATCGGATACGCAGTATTTT
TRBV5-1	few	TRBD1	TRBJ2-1	CASSLGTGFREQFF	TGCGCCAGCAGCTTGGGGACAGGTTTCAGAGAGCAGTTCTTC